This T cell receptor beta chain was documented in a study of T-cell memory formation after mild COVID-19. Across the whole study: Across donors, TCR clusters were largely donor specific. The study, taken as a whole, reports: The study found balanced CD4/CD8 in clones contracting day 15 to 85 and a CD4+ lean in later expanders.

Per germline, CDR1 SEHNR and CDR2 FQNEAQ (reference sequence). Trimming shortened V by 1 base and J by 7 bases, and 11 bases separated the two germline ends. There are 14 residues in the CDR3. As concerns this clonotype: Antigen unknown.

TCRdb fed the 5' RACE reads into MiXCR, producing one record per CDR3 protein. The repertoire consists of around 200,000 distinct CDR3 sequences, with about 20% occurring once and the leading ten covering roughly 23%. The J gene is TRBJ1-5, the V gene TRBV7-9, with a possible D match to TRBD1 (5 bases). The receptor's source is an adult woman who had mild COVID-19 (a few samples of this study predate the infection). Cell type and time point are not known. Sequencing was carried out using PBMCs or a T cell subset sorted from them (not recorded which). This CDR3 is CASSLGVGLQPQHF. The CDR3 DNA follows: TGTGCCAGCAGCTTAGGTGTGGGGCTCCAGCCCCAGCATTTT.